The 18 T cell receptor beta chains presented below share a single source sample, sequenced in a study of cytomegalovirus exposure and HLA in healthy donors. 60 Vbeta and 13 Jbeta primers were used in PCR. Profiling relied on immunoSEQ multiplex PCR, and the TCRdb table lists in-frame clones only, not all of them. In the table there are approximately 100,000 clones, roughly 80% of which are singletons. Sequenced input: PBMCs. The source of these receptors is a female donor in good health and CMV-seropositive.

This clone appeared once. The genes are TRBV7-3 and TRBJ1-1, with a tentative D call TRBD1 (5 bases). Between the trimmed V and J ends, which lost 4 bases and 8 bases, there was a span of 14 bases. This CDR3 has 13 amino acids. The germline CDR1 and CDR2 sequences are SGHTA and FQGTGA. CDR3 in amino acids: CASSSAGTGEAFF. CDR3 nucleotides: TGTGCCAGCAGCTCAGCGGGGACTGGGGAAGCTTTCTTT. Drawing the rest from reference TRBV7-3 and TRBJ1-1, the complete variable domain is GAGVSQTPSNKVTEKGKYVELRCDPISGHTALYWYRQSLGQGPEFLIYFQGTGAADDSGLPNDRFFAVRPEGSVSTLKIQRTERGDSAVYLCASSSAGTGEAFFGQGTRLTVV.

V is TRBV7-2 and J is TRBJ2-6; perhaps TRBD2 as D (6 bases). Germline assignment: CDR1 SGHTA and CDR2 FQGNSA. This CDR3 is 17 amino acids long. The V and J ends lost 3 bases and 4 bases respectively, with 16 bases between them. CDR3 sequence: CASSFWGVTGGANVLTF. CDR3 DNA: TGTGCCAGCAGCTTTTGGGGGGTGACTGGAGGGGCCAACGTCCTGACTTTC.

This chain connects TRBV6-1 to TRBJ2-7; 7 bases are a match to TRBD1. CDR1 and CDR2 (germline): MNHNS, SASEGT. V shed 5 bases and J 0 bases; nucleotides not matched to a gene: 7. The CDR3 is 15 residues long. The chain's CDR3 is CASSLTTGPSYEQYF. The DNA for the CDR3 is TGTGCCAGCAGTCTAACGACAGGGCCCTCCTACGAGCAGTACTTC.

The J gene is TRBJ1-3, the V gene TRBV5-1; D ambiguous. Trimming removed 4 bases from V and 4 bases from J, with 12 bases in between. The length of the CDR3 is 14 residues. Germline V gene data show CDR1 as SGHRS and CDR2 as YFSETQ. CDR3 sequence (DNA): TGCGCCAGCAGCCTCCAAAGCGCCGGAAACACCATATATTTT. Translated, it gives CASSLQSAGNTIYF. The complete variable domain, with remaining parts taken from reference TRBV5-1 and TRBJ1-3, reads KAGVTQTPRYLIKTRGQQVTLSCSPISGHRSVSWYQQTPGQGLQFLFEYFSETQRNKGNFPGRFSGRQFSNSRSEMNVSTLELGDSALYLCASSLQSAGNTIYFGEGSWLTVV.

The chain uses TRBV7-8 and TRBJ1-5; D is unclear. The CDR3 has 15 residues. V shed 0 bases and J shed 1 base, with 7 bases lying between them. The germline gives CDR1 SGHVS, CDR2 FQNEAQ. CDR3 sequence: CASSLAGRSNQPQHF. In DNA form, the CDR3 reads TGTGCCAGCAGCTTAGCCGGCAGGAGCAATCAGCCCCAGCATTTT.

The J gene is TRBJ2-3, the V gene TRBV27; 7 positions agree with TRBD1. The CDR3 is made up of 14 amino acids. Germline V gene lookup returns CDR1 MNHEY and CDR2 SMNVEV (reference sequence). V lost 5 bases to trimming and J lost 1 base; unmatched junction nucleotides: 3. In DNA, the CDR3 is TGTGCCAGCAGTCCTCAGGGGGGCACAGATACGCAGTATTTT. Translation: CASSPQGGTDTQYF.

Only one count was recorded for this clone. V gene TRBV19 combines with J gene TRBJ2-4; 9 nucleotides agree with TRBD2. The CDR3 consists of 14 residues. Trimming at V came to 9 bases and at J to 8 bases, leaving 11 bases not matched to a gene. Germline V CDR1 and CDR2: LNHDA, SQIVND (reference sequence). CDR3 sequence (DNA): TGTGCCAGCGAGCGGGGGGCGGGTTTGGACATTCAGTACTTC. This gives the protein CASERGAGLDIQYF.

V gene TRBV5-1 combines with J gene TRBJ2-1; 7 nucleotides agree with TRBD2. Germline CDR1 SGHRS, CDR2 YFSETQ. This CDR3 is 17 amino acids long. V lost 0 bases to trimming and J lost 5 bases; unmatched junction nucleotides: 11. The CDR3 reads CASSLVGGNNPNNEQFF. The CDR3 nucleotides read TGCGCCAGCAGCTTGGTGGGGGGGAACAACCCTAACAATGAGCAGTTCTTC.

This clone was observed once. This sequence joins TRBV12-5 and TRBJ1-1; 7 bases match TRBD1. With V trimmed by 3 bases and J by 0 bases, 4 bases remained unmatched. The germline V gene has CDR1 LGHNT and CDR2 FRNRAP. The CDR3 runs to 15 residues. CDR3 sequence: CASGFATGVNTEAFF. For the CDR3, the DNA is TGTGCTAGTGGTTTCGCTACAGGGGTGAACACTGAAGCTTTCTTT. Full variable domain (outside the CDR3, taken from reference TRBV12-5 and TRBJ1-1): DARVTQTPRHKVTEMGQEVTMRCQPILGHNTVFWYRQTMMQGLELLAYFRNRAPLDDSGMPKDRFSAEMPDATLATLKIQPSEPRDSAVYFCASGFATGVNTEAFFGQGTRLTVV.

The CDR3 here is CASSSGARPDTQYF. CDR3 DNA: TGTGCCAGCAGTTCTGGGGCGCGTCCAGATACGCAGTATTTT. The gene calls are TRBV28 and TRBJ2-3; maybe TRBD1 (5 bases). Trimming left V 4 bases short and J 4 bases short, with 12 bases between. The CDR3 consists of 14 residues. Germline CDR1 and CDR2: MDHEN and SYDVKM.

This CDR3 is CASRSQAGTGELFF. The CDR3 nucleotides are TGTGCCAGTCGCTCACAGGCGGGGACCGGGGAGCTGTTTTTT. The chain joins TRBV19 to TRBJ2-2; weak D call: TRBD2 (6 bases). Deletions cut 8 bases from V and 5 bases from J, with 15 bases between. Looked up from germline, CDR1 is LNHDA and CDR2 is SQIVND (reference sequence). CDR3 length: 14 amino acids.

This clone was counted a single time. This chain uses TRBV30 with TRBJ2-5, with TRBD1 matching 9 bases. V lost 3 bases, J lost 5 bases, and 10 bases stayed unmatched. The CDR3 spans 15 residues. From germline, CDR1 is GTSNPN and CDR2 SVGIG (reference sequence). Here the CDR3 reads CAWRGALDRGETQYF. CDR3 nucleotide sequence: TGTGCCTGGAGGGGAGCTCTGGACAGGGGTGAGACCCAGTACTTC.

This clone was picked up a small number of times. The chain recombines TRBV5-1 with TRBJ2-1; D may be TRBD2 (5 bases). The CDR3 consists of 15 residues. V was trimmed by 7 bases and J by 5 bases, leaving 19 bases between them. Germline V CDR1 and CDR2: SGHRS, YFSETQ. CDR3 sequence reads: CASRLRGSPHNEQFF. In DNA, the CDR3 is TGCGCCAGCCGCCTGCGTGGGAGCCCCCACAATGAGCAGTTCTTC.

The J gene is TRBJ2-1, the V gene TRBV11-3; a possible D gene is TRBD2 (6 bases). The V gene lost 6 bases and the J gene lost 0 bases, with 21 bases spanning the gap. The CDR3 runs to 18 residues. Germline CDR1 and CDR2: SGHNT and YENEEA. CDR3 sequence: CASSLRGGARSSYNEQFF. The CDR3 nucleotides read TGTGCCAGCAGTCTCCGAGGCGGGGCCCGAAGCTCCTACAATGAGCAGTTCTTC.

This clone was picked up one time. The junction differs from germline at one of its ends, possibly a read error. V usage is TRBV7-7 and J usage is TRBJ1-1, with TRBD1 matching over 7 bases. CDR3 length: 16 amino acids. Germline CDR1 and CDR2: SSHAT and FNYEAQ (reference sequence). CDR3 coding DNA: TGTGCTAGCAGCTTCGCGGGGCAGGGGGAGAGCACTGAAGCTTTCTTT. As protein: CASSFAGQGESTEAFF.

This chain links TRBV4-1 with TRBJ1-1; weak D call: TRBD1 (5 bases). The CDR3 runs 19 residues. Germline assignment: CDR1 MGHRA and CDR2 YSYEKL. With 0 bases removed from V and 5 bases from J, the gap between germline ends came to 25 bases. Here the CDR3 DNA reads TGCGCCAGCAGCCAAGATTCATCCCACCGATGGGGCTTGTCGACTGAAGCTTTCTTT. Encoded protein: CASSQDSSHRWGLSTEAFF.

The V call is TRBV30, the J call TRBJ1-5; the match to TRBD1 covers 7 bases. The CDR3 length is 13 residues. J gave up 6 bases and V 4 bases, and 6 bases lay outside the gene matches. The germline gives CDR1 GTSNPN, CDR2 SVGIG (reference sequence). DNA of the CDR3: TGTGCCTGGACTCACAGGGGCGGTCAGCCCCAGCATTTT. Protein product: CAWTHRGGQPQHF.

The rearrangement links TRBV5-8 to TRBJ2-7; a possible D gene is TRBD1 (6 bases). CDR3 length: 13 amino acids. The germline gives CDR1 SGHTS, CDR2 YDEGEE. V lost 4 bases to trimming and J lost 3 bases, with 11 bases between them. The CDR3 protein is CASSLGQIYEQYF. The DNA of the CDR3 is TGTGCCAGCAGCCTCGGACAGATCTACGAGCAGTACTTC.